There are a few counts of the clone carrying this T cell receptor beta chain. Time point indicated: newly diagnosed GD, antithyroid drugs for less than 3 months. PBMC RNA served as the TCR library source. This CDR3 spans 14 amino acids. Germline lookup yields CDR1 SGHTA and CDR2 FQGNSA. Trimming at V came to 6 bases and at J to 5 bases, leaving 8 bases not matched to a gene. The authors built TCR beta libraries using iRepertoire HTBI primers and Arm-PCR of CDR3 regions. TCRdb itself ran the multiplex PCR reads through MiXCR, one entry per CDR3 protein. The sample lists around 400,000 distinct CDR3 sequences; roughly 16% were seen once. The data belong to a study of regulatory T cells in long-lasting Graves disease.

Specimen: peripheral blood mononuclear cells (PBMCs), collected at new diagnosis, from a patient treated with antithyroid drugs. The chain has TRBV7-2 and TRBJ2-3; 7 bases fit TRBD1. This TCR was recovered from a female donor with Graves disease. The CDR3 is CASRQGQREDTQYF. The CDR3 coding sequence is TGTGCCAGCAGACAGGGACAGAGAGAAGATACGCAGTATTTT.